The source of this TCR beta chain is a study of cytomegalovirus exposure and HLA in healthy donors. The study, taken as a whole, reports: TCR beta chains numbering some 160 were designated cytomegalovirus-associated.

The repertoire was sequenced with immunoSEQ multiplex PCR; TCRdb's copy has only in-frame clones and lacks some. The sample contains 250,000 to 300,000 clones, about 86% of which appear only once. As to this clone: Its target is not known.

The CDR3 loop spans 14 amino acids. With 5 bases removed from V and 6 bases from J, the gap between germline ends came to 13 bases. The V gene's germline CDR1 is MNHEY and CDR2 SVGAGI. What was sequenced was PBMCs. The chain joins TRBV6-5 to TRBJ2-2, with a weak D call TRBD1 (5 bases). This receptor was identified in a young woman in good health and CMV-seronegative. CDR3 loop: CASSAPWGPGELFF. CDR3 nucleotide sequence: TGTGCCAGCAGTGCCCCCTGGGGCCCCGGGGAGCTGTTTTTT.